The rows below give T cell receptor beta chains drawn from one sample of a study of identifying expanded T cells in peripheral blood. Libraries were prepared by immunoSEQ multiplex PCR; TCRdb keeps only in-frame clonotypes and omits some of them. The profile shows 110,000 or so clones, about 88% of them singletons. Specimen: blood. All receptors derive from a person aged 18-70 years in good health. Both conserved end residues are part of each CDR3. A D gene is named only where the DNA matches it firmly. The size entry is marked missing in some rows and otherwise reads once, few, many or a size class.

CDR3 DNA	CDR3 protein	clone size	V gene	J gene	D gene
TGTGCCAGCAGAGAAATGACAGGCATAGCTCAGCCCCAGCATTTT	CASREMTGIAQPQHF	many	TRBV2	TRBJ1-5	.
TGTGCCAGCAGCTTAGTTTGGTCAGTTGGAAACACCATATATTTT	CASSLVWSVGNTIYF	.	TRBV7-2	TRBJ1-3	.
TGTGCCAGCAGCTTAGGTGGCAGTTATGGCTACACCTTC	CASSLGGSYGYTF	.	TRBV7-2	TRBJ1-2	.
TGTGCCAGCAGCACCGACAGGGCATCCTCCTATAATTCACCCCTCCACTTT	CASSTDRASSYNSPLHF	.	TRBV5-4	TRBJ1-6	TRBD1
TGTGCCAGCAGCCCGGACAGGGTGAACAATCAGCCCCAGCATTTT	CASSPDRVNNQPQHF	.	TRBV6-7	TRBJ1-5	TRBD1
TGTGCCAGTAGTATTACAGGCTTCCTCGTCTTT	CASSITGFLVF	.	TRBV19	TRBJ1-3	.
TGCGCCAGCAGCGGAACTAGCGGGAGGGCCTACAATGAGCAGTTCTTC	CASSGTSGRAYNEQFF	.	TRBV5-1	TRBJ2-1	TRBD2
TGTGCCTGGAGTCACGGAGGGGGGAAATATGGCTACACCTTC	CAWSHGGGKYGYTF	few	TRBV30	TRBJ1-2	.
TGTGCCAGCAGCTTAGGGGGACAGGGGGCTAGGTTCTTC	CASSLGGQGARFF	many	TRBV7-2	TRBJ2-1	TRBD1
TGTGCCAGCAGCCCCAGGGGGAGAAACATTCAGTACTTC	CASSPRGRNIQYF	.	TRBV7-2	TRBJ2-4	TRBD1
TGTGCCAGCAGTTCAGGGGGACTAGCGTCCCAAGAGACCCAGTACTTC	CASSSGGLASQETQYF	.	TRBV28	TRBJ2-5	TRBD2
TGCGCCAGCAGCCGTGCCTTTACCTCTGGAAACACCATATATTTT	CASSRAFTSGNTIYF	.	TRBV4-3	TRBJ1-3	.
TGTGCCAGCAGTGGGGTAGGCGAGCAGTACTTC	CASSGVGEQYF	.	TRBV2	TRBJ2-7	.
TGTGCCAGCAGCTTAGTTGGTACGGATCCCGAAGCTTTCTTT	CASSLVGTDPEAFF	.	TRBV7-2	TRBJ1-1	.
TGTGCCAGCACGGGGGACCTCGCGAATGAGCAGTTCTTC	CASTGDLANEQFF	.	TRBV2	TRBJ2-1	.
TGCAGCGTTGCCGGAAACATTCAGTACTTC	CSVAGNIQYF	.	TRBV29-1	TRBJ2-4	.
TGTGCCAGCAGTTCACTAGCGGGGGGTTCTTCCTACGAGCAGTACTTC	CASSSLAGGSSYEQYF	.	TRBV7-6	TRBJ2-7	TRBD2
TGTGCCAGTAAGTCCCGCGGGGGGGCCGGGAGTGGCAATCAGCCCCAGCATTTT	CASKSRGGAGSGNQPQHF	.	TRBV19	TRBJ1-5	.
TGTGCCACCCCTCCTACCAGCGGGGGGCGATGGTGCCAAGAGACCCAGTACTTC	CATPPTSGGRWCQETQYF	.	TRBV11-3	TRBJ2-5	TRBD2
TGTGCCATCAGTGATTATTCAGGGGACACTGAAGCTTTCTTT	CAISDYSGDTEAFF	few	TRBV10-3	TRBJ1-1	.
TGTGCCAGCAGGCCCGTGGACAGGGGCAGTTCACCCCTCCACTTT	CASRPVDRGSSPLHF	many	TRBV6-5	TRBJ1-6	TRBD1
TGTGCCAGCTCTGGGGAGGGGCTTGGGGGACAGACCCAGTACTTC	CASSGEGLGGQTQYF	.	TRBV6-1	TRBJ2-5	TRBD2
TGTGCCAGCAGGCTGGACGGGAAACTGTTTTTT	CASRLDGKLFF	.	TRBV2	TRBJ1-4	.
TGTGCCAGTAGAATGGACAGTGCGAGGGGTGGCTACACCTTC	CASRMDSARGGYTF	.	TRBV19	TRBJ1-2	.
TGTGCCAGCAGTGATTCGGGGGGCAACGAGCAGTACTTC	CASSDSGGNEQYF	.	TRBV2	TRBJ2-7	.
TGCGCCAGCAGCCAGACAGGGCTTGATGAAAAACTGTTTTTT	CASSQTGLDEKLFF	.	TRBV5-1	TRBJ1-4	TRBD1
TGTGCCAGCAGCCCCCGGGCCGTCGGCGATACGCAGTATTTT	CASSPRAVGDTQYF	once	TRBV7-3	TRBJ2-3	.
TGTGCCTGGAGTGCGGGGTTGTCGGATGAAAAACTGTTTTTT	CAWSAGLSDEKLFF	.	TRBV30	TRBJ1-4	.
TGTGCCATAGGACAGACCCAGGGGGAGACCCAGTACTTC	CAIGQTQGETQYF	.	TRBV6-5	TRBJ2-5	.
TGCGCCAGCAGTGATGACGGGACAGGGGATGAAAAACTGTTTTTT	CASSDDGTGDEKLFF	.	TRBV10-2	TRBJ1-4	TRBD1
TGTGCCAGCAGCTTCGGGCCAGCAGACGGCTACACCTTC	CASSFGPADGYTF	few	TRBV5-6	TRBJ1-2	.
TGTGCCAGCAAATCTGACAGGGCAGGAAATGAGCAGTTCTTC	CASKSDRAGNEQFF	.	TRBV2	TRBJ2-1	TRBD1
TGTGCCAGCAGCTTCCAACGGGGGACCTCTGGAAACACCATATATTTT	CASSFQRGTSGNTIYF	.	TRBV4-2	TRBJ1-3	.
TGCGCCAGCAGCCAAGATCGAGTGACGGGGGTCCGGAGGGCCAAAAACATTCAGTACTTC	CASSQDRVTGVRRAKNIQYF	.	TRBV4-1	TRBJ2-4	.
TGTGCCTGGATGGAGACAGGGGCCTACGAGCAGTACTTC	CAWMETGAYEQYF	.	TRBV30	TRBJ2-7	TRBD1
TGTGCCAGCAGCCTCAGGGAAATCGAGACCCAGTACTTC	CASSLREIETQYF	.	TRBV5-4	TRBJ2-5	.
TGCGCCAGCAGCTTGGGAGGGGGCAACACCGGGGAGCTGTTTTTT	CASSLGGGNTGELFF	.	TRBV5-1	TRBJ2-2	TRBD1